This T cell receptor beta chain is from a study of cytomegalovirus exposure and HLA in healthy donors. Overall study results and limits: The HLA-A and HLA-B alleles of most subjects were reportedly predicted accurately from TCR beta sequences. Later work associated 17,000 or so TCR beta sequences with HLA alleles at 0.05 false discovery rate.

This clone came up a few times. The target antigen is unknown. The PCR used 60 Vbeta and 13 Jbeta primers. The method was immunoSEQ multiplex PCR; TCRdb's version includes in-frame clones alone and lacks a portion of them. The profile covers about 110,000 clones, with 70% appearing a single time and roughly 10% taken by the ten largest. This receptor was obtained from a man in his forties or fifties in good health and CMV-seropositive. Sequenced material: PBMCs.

CDR3 amino acids: CSVATRRTAYEQYF. The CDR3 coding sequence is TGCAGCGTTGCCACACGGAGGACTGCCTACGAGCAGTACTTC. The chain recombines TRBV29-1 with TRBJ2-7; a weak D match, TRBD2 (5 bases). V lost 4 bases, J lost 2 bases, and 15 bases lay in between. The CDR3 is 14 residues long. CDR1 is SQVTM, CDR2 ANQGSEA, per germline.